These T cell receptor beta chains were read from a single sample in a study of blood T cell repertoires in COVID-19. Clones were sequenced by immunoSEQ multiplex PCR, and TCRdb holds only the in-frame ones, with some missing. The sample lists roughly 150,000 clones; roughly 91% were seen once. Sequencing input: peripheral blood. The source is a young man with acute or convalescent COVID-19. Each CDR3 is given without its conserved first and last residue. A clone size is listed for some rows: how often the clone was seen (once, few, many), or a class if it is expanded.

clone_size: -; j_call: TRBJ2-7; v_call: TRBV7-6; cdr3_aa: ASSLGLAGGPYEQY
clone_size: -; j_call: TRBJ1-1; v_call: TRBV4-1; cdr3_aa: ASRDRDRVLNTEAF
clone_size: -; j_call: TRBJ2-2; v_call: TRBV4-1; cdr3_aa: ASSLLGGWAGELF
clone_size: -; j_call: TRBJ2-7; v_call: TRBV9; cdr3_aa: ASSPKFRQGPLTYEQY
clone_size: -; j_call: TRBJ1-5; v_call: TRBV28; cdr3_aa: ASSFSVLGQGRQPQH
clone_size: -; j_call: TRBJ2-1; v_call: TRBV24-1; cdr3_aa: ATSDPGQGYEQF
clone_size: -; j_call: TRBJ1-2; v_call: TRBV9; cdr3_aa: ASSVEGAASRGYT
clone_size: -; j_call: TRBJ2-7; v_call: TRBV30; cdr3_aa: AWSVWRSGTGTYEQY
clone_size: -; j_call: TRBJ2-7; v_call: TRBV10-3; cdr3_aa: AISPSGGGVYEQY
clone_size: -; j_call: TRBJ2-5; v_call: TRBV4-2; cdr3_aa: ASSQDLDRGRETQY
clone_size: few; j_call: TRBJ1-3; v_call: TRBV7-9; cdr3_aa: ATFPGGISGNTIY
clone_size: -; j_call: TRBJ2-3; v_call: TRBV7-9; cdr3_aa: ASSFKRTNALTDTQY
clone_size: -; j_call: TRBJ1-5; v_call: TRBV28; cdr3_aa: ASSFGGGDHQPQH
clone_size: -; j_call: TRBJ1-1; v_call: TRBV18; cdr3_aa: ASSPFRAGPEAF
clone_size: -; j_call: TRBJ1-3; v_call: TRBV4-1; cdr3_aa: ASSQVALTGSSGNTIY
clone_size: few; j_call: TRBJ2-2; v_call: TRBV5-1; cdr3_aa: ASRRQIGQGTPGELF
clone_size: -; j_call: TRBJ1-1; v_call: TRBV19; cdr3_aa: ASSIFLGQGAEAF
clone_size: -; j_call: TRBJ1-2; v_call: TRBV30; cdr3_aa: AWSEPGIRVYGYT
clone_size: -; j_call: TRBJ2-7; v_call: TRBV3-1/TRBV3-2; cdr3_aa: ASSPAVYYEQY
clone_size: -; j_call: TRBJ1-2; v_call: TRBV6-5; cdr3_aa: ASRPGQVNYGYT
clone_size: -; j_call: TRBJ2-5; v_call: TRBV27; cdr3_aa: ASSWGGGGETQY
clone_size: once; j_call: TRBJ1-1; v_call: TRBV30; cdr3_aa: AWRGAGQGTTEAF
clone_size: -; j_call: TRBJ1-2; v_call: TRBV27; cdr3_aa: ASSWTATNYGYT
clone_size: -; j_call: TRBJ2-1; v_call: TRBV11-3; cdr3_aa: ASSLETHISPSSYNEQF
clone_size: -; j_call: TRBJ2-1; v_call: TRBV7-8; cdr3_aa: ASSLGLGDHNEQF
clone_size: -; j_call: TRBJ2-3; v_call: TRBV7-8; cdr3_aa: ASSTQGTRTDTQY
clone_size: once; j_call: TRBJ2-3; v_call: TRBV5-8; cdr3_aa: ASSPRGPAKRDTQY
clone_size: -; j_call: TRBJ2-6; v_call: TRBV4-2; cdr3_aa: ASSQDWREVGGANVLT
clone_size: -; j_call: TRBJ1-1; v_call: TRBV21-1; cdr3_aa: ASSKAVAPPGTAEAF
clone_size: once; j_call: TRBJ1-2; v_call: TRBV13; cdr3_aa: ASSPARETYGYT
clone_size: -; j_call: TRBJ1-6; v_call: TRBV30; cdr3_aa: AWSYTGLTSSYNSPLH
clone_size: -; j_call: TRBJ1-6; v_call: TRBV5-1; cdr3_aa: ASSLEGTGTGYSPLH
clone_size: -; j_call: TRBJ2-3; v_call: TRBV4-1; cdr3_aa: ASSPEVAGTQY
clone_size: -; j_call: TRBJ1-3; v_call: TRBV11-2; cdr3_aa: ASSLGKGGSGNTIY
clone_size: -; j_call: TRBJ2-6; v_call: TRBV5-1; cdr3_aa: ASRGVGGGQISGANVLT
clone_size: -; j_call: TRBJ1-5; v_call: TRBV12-5; cdr3_aa: ASGLATGAQDGNQPQH
clone_size: -; j_call: TRBJ2-7; v_call: TRBV14; cdr3_aa: ASSRGGQGFSYEQY
clone_size: once; j_call: TRBJ1-2; v_call: TRBV5-1; cdr3_aa: ASSLSPGSPYGYT
clone_size: -; j_call: TRBJ2-2; v_call: TRBV6-5; cdr3_aa: ASRRKPNTGELF
clone_size: once; j_call: TRBJ1-6; v_call: TRBV5-1; cdr3_aa: ASSLTQGNSPLH
clone_size: -; j_call: TRBJ1-4; v_call: TRBV19; cdr3_aa: ASSMPGQANEKLF
clone_size: -; j_call: TRBJ2-7; v_call: TRBV27; cdr3_aa: ASNRGGSKTFYEQY
clone_size: -; j_call: TRBJ1-5; v_call: TRBV6-5; cdr3_aa: ASRGGIGQPQH
clone_size: -; j_call: TRBJ1-1; v_call: TRBV19; cdr3_aa: ASRWGERTEAF
clone_size: -; j_call: TRBJ2-1; v_call: TRBV27; cdr3_aa: ASSRTSGLSSYNEQF
clone_size: -; j_call: TRBJ1-4; v_call: TRBV29-1; cdr3_aa: SVLGQGTEKLF
clone_size: -; j_call: TRBJ2-7; v_call: TRBV7-2; cdr3_aa: ASSLAGTRDEQY
clone_size: -; j_call: TRBJ2-7; v_call: TRBV19; cdr3_aa: ASSKAGQGLNEQY
clone_size: -; j_call: TRBJ1-1; v_call: TRBV3-1/TRBV3-2; cdr3_aa: ASSQGLLGGNTEAF
clone_size: -; j_call: TRBJ1-6; v_call: TRBV2; cdr3_aa: ASSPVGVNNSPLH
clone_size: -; j_call: TRBJ2-3; v_call: TRBV2; cdr3_aa: ASKLSGGAFDTQY
clone_size: -; j_call: TRBJ2-2; v_call: TRBV6-5; cdr3_aa: ASRMDRATGELF
clone_size: -; j_call: TRBJ1-5; v_call: TRBV19; cdr3_aa: ASSIVGSKYSNQPQH
clone_size: -; j_call: TRBJ2-3; v_call: TRBV11-2; cdr3_aa: ASSLDDLAGGTTDTQY
clone_size: -; j_call: TRBJ1-5; v_call: TRBV3-1/TRBV3-2; cdr3_aa: ASSPSRRGIWSNQPQH
clone_size: -; j_call: TRBJ1-1; v_call: TRBV30; cdr3_aa: AWSPGGANTEAF
clone_size: -; j_call: TRBJ1-1; v_call: TRBV18; cdr3_aa: ASSPGYYRGSTEAF